This TCR beta chain came from a study of vaccination and CD4 T cells after COVID-19. Study details: Post-vaccine sampling followed dose two by a median roughly 76 days (range 14 to 241). Cellular stimulation was performed using overlapping spike peptides derived from SARS-CoV-2, HCoV-NL63, HCoV-OC43 and HCoV-229E.

The treatment is: roughly 11-day PBMC culture with coronavirus spike peptide pools or control peptides (ViraFEST assay). Points from the study as a whole: The median number of SARS-CoV-2-reactive clonotypes increased from roughly 21 to 40, a change that did not reach significance.

Notes on this clonotype: Its antigen is unknown.

Cultured CD4+ T cell DNA underwent sequencing with the Oncomine TCR Beta short-read assay. TCRdb redid the calling of the PCR reads with MiXCR, one entry per CDR3 protein. Counted here are fewer than 11,000 distinct CDR3 sequences, over 45% occurring once; the ten biggest clones make up 25% to 35%. Germline CDR1 MNHNS, CDR2 SASEGT. This CDR3 region has 12 residues. The J segment lost 4 bases and the V segment lost 6 bases, leaving 2 bases of the junction unmatched. The chain joins TRBV6-1 to TRBJ2-7; 8 nucleotides line up with TRBD1. The sample was CD4+ T cells from blood, cultured in vitro. The TCR comes from a human donor who had recovered from COVID-19. The CDR3 nucleotides are TGTGCCAGCAGCCGGACAGGGTACGAGCAGTACTTC. Its protein is CASSRTGYEQYF.